Below, 27 T cell receptor beta chains from the same sample are listed, as sequenced in a study of blood T cell repertoires in COVID-19. Clones were read by immunoSEQ multiplex PCR, and TCRdb kept only the in-frame ones, dropping some. The sample includes about 63,000 clones, roughly 89% of them seen just once. Material for sequencing was peripheral blood. These receptors all stem from a woman older than 75 with acute or convalescent COVID-19.

The rearrangement uses TRBV10-3 and TRBJ1-6; D gene uncertain. Trimming shortened V by 0 bases and J by 9 bases, and 6 bases separated the two germline ends. The CDR3 sequence is 13 residues long. CDR1 and CDR2 (germline): ENHRY, SYGVKD. CDR3 sequence reads: CAISESLASPLHF. CDR3 DNA: TGTGCCATCAGTGAGTCGCTAGCTTCACCCCTCCACTTT.

The chain links TRBV15 to TRBJ2-1, with TRBD2 matching over 7 bases. The CDR3 covers 14 residues. Looked up from germline, CDR1 is LNHNV and CDR2 is YYDKDF (reference sequence). V lost 6 bases to trimming and J lost 1 base; unmatched junction nucleotides: 3. The CDR3: CATSERGSYNEQFF. The DNA of the CDR3 is TGTGCCACCAGTGAGCGGGGATCCTACAATGAGCAGTTCTTC.

This clone was picked up a small number of times. V and J are TRBV28 and TRBJ1-6; 7 bases align to TRBD1. The length of the CDR3 is 16 residues. Germline V gene sequence: CDR1 MDHEN, CDR2 SYDVKM. V lost 5 bases to trimming and J lost 4 bases; unmatched junction nucleotides: 8. The CDR3 sequence is CASSPLRQGYNSPLHF. CDR3 in DNA: TGTGCCAGCAGTCCCCTCCGACAGGGTTATAATTCACCCCTCCACTTT.

The V and J genes are TRBV5-1 and TRBJ2-3, with 7 nucleotides matching TRBD1. The CDR3 sequence is 15 residues long. After removal of 3 bases from V and 2 bases from J, the junction contained 6 bases not matched to a gene. CDR1 is SGHRS, CDR2 YFSETQ, per germline. The DNA of the CDR3 is TGCGCCAGCAGCTCCACAGGGGCCTCCACAGATACGCAGTATTTT. Residues: CASSSTGASTDTQYF.

This rearrangement joins TRBV5-5 to TRBJ2-7; D is possibly TRBD1 (5 bases). Trimming cost V 3 bases and J 2 bases, with 12 bases left between them. The CDR3 is 14 amino acids. Germline lookup yields CDR1 SGHKS and CDR2 YYEKEE (reference sequence). CDR3 in DNA: TGTGCCAGCAGCTCAAAGGGGCAGGCCTACGAGCAGTACTTC. The encoded protein is CASSSKGQAYEQYF.

The chain's CDR3 is CASSTRTRGSYEQYF. The CDR3 DNA reads as TGTGCCAGCAGTACCAGGACTAGGGGCTCCTACGAGCAGTACTTC. The chain links TRBV28 to TRBJ2-7; 7 positions match TRBD2. Germline V CDR1 and CDR2: MDHEN, SYDVKM. Losses at the gene ends were 5 bases for V and 0 bases for J; bases not matched to a gene: 7. The CDR3 spans 15 residues.

V and J are TRBV14 and TRBJ2-7; 13 bases match TRBD2. The length of the CDR3 is 19 residues. The V gene end was trimmed by 0 bases and the J gene end by 3 bases; junction bases not matched to a gene: 11. Germline CDR1 SGHDN, CDR2 FVKESK. CDR3 in amino acids: CASSQDPRKTSGRYYEQYF. CDR3 DNA sequence: TGTGCCAGCAGCCAAGATCCGAGAAAGACTAGCGGGAGGTACTACGAGCAGTACTTC.

The chain couples TRBV5-1 to TRBJ1-4; 11 bases align to TRBD1. Germline CDR1 reads SGHRS; CDR2 reads YFSETQ. CDR3 length equals 18 residues. Trimming removed 4 bases from V and 3 bases from J; junction bases left unmatched: 11. CDR3 in amino acids: CASSAGGTGGTANEKLFF. CDR3 sequence (DNA): TGCGCCAGCAGCGCCGGGGGGACAGGGGGAACTGCTAATGAAAAACTGTTTTTT.

As regards this clone: Within the sample, other DNA sequences also encode this same CDR3. The rearrangement links TRBV29-1 to TRBJ2-7; TRBD1 aligns across 11 bases. This CDR3 contains 13 residues. CDR1 and CDR2 from the germline V gene are SQVTM and ANQGSEA. The ends lost 3 bases at V and 2 bases at J; junction bases unmatched: 0. CDR3 DNA: TGCAGCGTTGAGGGACAGGGGGCCTACGAGCAGTACTTC. Encoded protein: CSVEGQGAYEQYF.

This clone appeared once. The gene calls are TRBV9 and TRBJ2-5, with 8 bases matching TRBD2. Per the germline V gene, CDR1 is SGDLS and CDR2 is YYNGEE. CDR3 size: 15 residues. V was clipped by 4 bases and J by 2 bases; unmatched bases: 7. The CDR3 bases are TGTGCCAGCAGCCAGACTAGCGATCCACAAGAGACCCAGTACTTC. Its protein is CASSQTSDPQETQYF.

The chain joins TRBV15 to TRBJ1-2; D uncertain. From germline, CDR1 is LNHNV and CDR2 YYDKDF (reference sequence). V was clipped by 0 bases and J by 4 bases, with 15 bases between them. This CDR3 has 16 amino acids. The CDR3 region is CATSRDLVATSYGYTF. CDR3 coding DNA: TGTGCCACCAGCAGAGATCTCGTAGCGACTTCCTATGGCTACACCTTC.

V usage is TRBV2 and J usage is TRBJ2-1; D perhaps matches TRBD2 (5 bases). Germline lookup yields CDR1 SNHLY and CDR2 FYNNEI. Trimming left V 0 bases short and J 5 bases short, with 14 bases between. CDR3 length equals 16 residues. The CDR3 protein is CASSEAWQTLDNEQFF. The CDR3 DNA is TGTGCCAGCAGTGAAGCGTGGCAGACACTAGACAATGAGCAGTTCTTC.

The chain joins TRBV30 to TRBJ1-2, with 7 bases matching TRBD1. The CDR3 has 15 residues. J was trimmed by 2 bases and V by 8 bases; bases with no gene match: 14. From germline, CDR1 is GTSNPN and CDR2 SVGIG (reference sequence). The CDR3 loop is CALEGATGKNYGYTF. The CDR3 coding sequence is TGTGCCCTAGAAGGGGCGACAGGGAAGAACTATGGCTACACCTTC. Complete variable domain (other parts from reference TRBV30 and TRBJ1-2): SQTIHQWPATLVQPVGSPLSLECTVEGTSNPNLYWYRQAAGRGLQLLFYSVGIGQISSEVPQNLSASRPQDRQFILSSKKLLLSDSGFYLCALEGATGKNYGYTFGSGTRLTVV.

The chain is built from TRBV7-2 and TRBJ2-1, with TRBD2 as a possible D gene (5 bases). V dropped 2 bases and J dropped 8 bases, with 7 bases sitting between them. CDR3 length: 12 amino acids. Germline V gene lookup returns CDR1 SGHTA and CDR2 FQGNSA. Here the CDR3 DNA reads TGTGCCAGCAGCTTAATAGCGTATGAGCAGTTCTTC. It encodes CASSLIAYEQFF.

The J gene is TRBJ2-1, the V gene TRBV19, with 10 bases aligning to TRBD2. This CDR3 is 14 amino acids long. V lost 5 bases to trimming and J lost 7 bases; unmatched junction nucleotides: 5. Germline CDR1 reads LNHDA; CDR2 reads SQIVND (reference sequence). The CDR3 DNA is TGTGCCAGTAGTTTCCAGCGGGAGGGGAATGAGCAGTTCTTC. It specifies CASSFQREGNEQFF.

This clone showed up just once. The genes are TRBV19 and TRBJ1-1; no clear D gene. The CDR3 loop spans 11 amino acids. The germline gives CDR1 LNHDA, CDR2 SQIVND (reference sequence). The V end lost 3 bases, the J end lost 8 bases, and 7 bases lay between the germline ends. CDR3 coding DNA: TGTGCCAGTAGTATCTTGAGGGAAGCTTTCTTT. Translation: CASSILREAFF.

J is TRBJ1-1 and V is TRBV5-1; tentative D call: TRBD1 (5 bases). V lost 1 base and J 1 base, leaving 8 bases between the germline ends. Germline lookup yields CDR1 SGHRS and CDR2 YFSETQ. The CDR3 contains 14 residues. The CDR3 loop reads CASSLTGWNTEAFF. CDR3 nucleotides: TGCGCCAGCAGCTTGACAGGCTGGAACACTGAAGCTTTCTTT.

This chain joins TRBV7-2 and TRBJ2-5; TRBD1 matches 7 bases. Looked up from germline, CDR1 is SGHTA and CDR2 is FQGNSA. This CDR3 has 14 residues. V lost 5 bases to trimming and J lost 5 bases; unmatched junction nucleotides: 8. CDR3 residues: CASSPDRVGETQYF. Here the CDR3 DNA reads TGTGCCAGCAGCCCCGACAGGGTTGGGGAGACCCAGTACTTC.

V is TRBV19 and J is TRBJ1-3; 8 bases map to TRBD1. The CDR3 extends over 14 amino acids. Germline CDR1 reads LNHDA; CDR2 reads SQIVND (reference sequence). The V segment lost 7 bases and the J segment 3 bases; nucleotides outside the gene matches: 5. The CDR3 reads CASNQGASGNTIYF. CDR3 sequence (DNA): TGTGCCAGTAATCAGGGGGCGAGTGGAAACACCATATATTTT.

This chain connects TRBV6-2 or TRBV6-3 to TRBJ1-5, with D tentatively TRBD1 (6 bases). CDR1 and CDR2 from the germline V gene are MNHEY and SVGEGT. The V end was cut by 4 bases, the J end by 4 bases, with 17 bases between. There are 16 residues in the CDR3. For the CDR3, the DNA is TGTGCCAGCAGTTGGGCTACAGGGTCACCAAATCAGCCCCAGCATTTT. It specifies CASSWATGSPNQPQHF.

The chain is built from TRBV7-3 and TRBJ2-1; 9 positions match TRBD2. Unmatched junction bases numbered 6, after V lost 1 base and J lost 8 bases. The CDR3 spans 15 residues. From germline, CDR1 is SGHTA and CDR2 FQGTGA. CDR3 loop: CASSLNPSGVDEQFF. As DNA, the CDR3 is TGTGCCAGCAGCTTAAACCCTAGCGGGGTGGATGAGCAGTTCTTC.

V gene TRBV6-4 combines with J gene TRBJ2-1, with TRBD1 as a possible D gene (5 bases). Looked up from germline, CDR1 is MRHNA and CDR2 is SNTAGT. The germline V and J ends were trimmed by 5 bases and 6 bases, with 11 bases remaining between them. This CDR3 is 13 amino acids long. CDR3 amino acids: CASSQIQGNEQFF. CDR3 in DNA: TGTGCCAGCAGTCAGATTCAGGGCAATGAGCAGTTCTTC.

The chain links TRBV28 to TRBJ1-5; maybe TRBD1 (5 bases). The CDR3 is made up of 16 amino acids. The germline V and J ends were trimmed by 5 bases and 2 bases, with 16 bases remaining between them. The germline V gene has CDR1 MDHEN and CDR2 SYDVKM. The CDR3 region has the DNA TGTGCCAGCAGTATCCCCAGCACAGGCGGCAATCAGCCCCAGCATTTT. Its protein product is CASSIPSTGGNQPQHF.

This chain connects TRBV25-1 to TRBJ2-7; unclear D gene. In germline, CDR1 is MGHDK, CDR2 SYGVNS. The V and J ends lost 4 bases and 3 bases respectively, with 4 bases between them. There are 11 residues in the CDR3. For the CDR3, the DNA is TGTGCCAGCAGTGCCCTCTACGAGCAGTACTTC. This gives the protein CASSALYEQYF.

This clone was found a few times. The chain links TRBV2 to TRBJ2-2, with 10 positions matching TRBD2. V dropped 5 bases and J dropped 6; count of bases not matched to a gene: 6. Germline-derived CDR1 and CDR2 are SNHLY and FYNNEI. The CDR3 extends over 15 amino acids. CDR3 sequence: CASSQSGGAPGELFF. For the CDR3, the DNA is TGTGCCAGCAGTCAGAGCGGGGGGGCCCCCGGGGAGCTGTTTTTT.

This chain connects TRBV6-4 to TRBJ2-2; D is possibly TRBD1 (5 bases). In germline, CDR1 is MRHNA, CDR2 SNTAGT. This CDR3 is 15 amino acids long. Deletions cut 6 bases from V and 0 bases from J, with 11 bases between. The CDR3 bases are TGTGCCAGCAGCGCCGGACATGCGAACACCGGGGAGCTGTTTTTT. Translated: CASSAGHANTGELFF.

The chain employs TRBV30 and TRBJ1-2; 7 positions match TRBD1. Per the germline V gene, CDR1 is GTSNPN and CDR2 is SVGIG (reference sequence). V trimming: 0 bases; J trimming: 7 bases; junction bases outside the gene matches: 11. This CDR3 is built from 15 residues. The CDR3 DNA follows: TGTGCCTGGAGTGTACGGAGGGGGCAGGGGCGTGGCTACACCTTC. It encodes CAWSVRRGQGRGYTF.